A single sample is the source of the 7 T cell receptor beta chains below, sequenced in a study of spatial heterogeneity in lung cancer. Regarding time point: sample taken at primary tumor resection. Whole RNA from tumor, nontumor lung or frozen PBMC was sequenced unsorted. In TCRdb, the 5' RACE reads were re-called with MiXCR into one record per CDR3 protein. Counted here are some 37,000 distinct CDR3 sequences, 6.5% to 9.5% occurring once; the ten biggest clones make up roughly 28%. Sequences were derived from PBMCs, sampled at surgery. The source is a male donor with early-stage non-small cell lung cancer.

This clonotype was seen only a few times. This chain links TRBV7-9 with TRBJ2-1, with TRBD2 matching 12 bases. Germline lookup yields CDR1 SEHNR and CDR2 FQNEAQ (reference sequence). This CDR3 has 17 amino acids. V trimming: 3 bases; J trimming: 6 bases; junction bases outside the gene matches: 9. CDR3 amino acids: CASSFLLTSGSVNEQFF. The CDR3 bases are TGTGCCAGCAGCTTCCTCCTGACTAGCGGGAGCGTCAATGAGCAGTTCTTC.

This clonotype was seen at least ten times. The rearrangement links TRBV4-3 to TRBJ2-1; possible D gene TRBD1, 5 bases. The CDR3 has 15 amino acids. CDR1 LGHNA and CDR2 YSLEER come from the germline V gene. Trimming cost V 4 bases and J 5 bases, with 15 bases left between them. The CDR3 DNA sequence: TGCGCCAGCAGCCGAGCAGGGTCCCTCGACAATGAGCAGTTCTTC. Residues: CASSRAGSLDNEQFF.

This clonotype was recorded many times. This chain connects TRBV6-6 to TRBJ2-4, with 7 bases lining up with TRBD2. Per the germline V gene, CDR1 is MNHNY and CDR2 is SVGAGI (reference sequence). The CDR3 is 14 residues long. Unmatched junction bases numbered 5, after V lost 7 bases and J lost 2 bases. The CDR3 sequence: CASTLGGTKNIQYF. Here the CDR3 DNA reads TGTGCCAGCACCCTCGGGGGGACCAAAAACATTCAGTACTTC.

At least ten counts were recorded for this clonotype. The chain couples TRBV6-1 to TRBJ2-1; 9 bases match TRBD2. Germline V gene lookup returns CDR1 MNHNS and CDR2 SASEGT. V lost 0 bases to trimming and J lost 7 bases; unmatched junction nucleotides: 4. The CDR3 is made up of 15 amino acids. The CDR3 nucleotides are TGTGCCAGCAGTGAAGCGCGGCTAGCGGGAAATGAGCAGTTCTTC. It yields the protein CASSEARLAGNEQFF.

There are a few counts of this clonotype. The J gene is TRBJ2-1, the V gene TRBV7-9; TRBD1 might be the D (8 bases). This CDR3 is 13 amino acids long. With 9 bases removed from V and 9 bases from J, the gap between germline ends came to 18 bases. The germline CDR1 and CDR2 sequences are SEHNR and FQNEAQ (reference sequence). CDR3 protein: CARDREGSVEQFF. The CDR3 bases are TGTGCCAGGGACAGGGAGGGGTCAGTTGAGCAGTTCTTC.

This clonotype has at least ten counts. V is TRBV25-1 and J is TRBJ1-5; no firm D call. Trimming left V 6 bases short and J 4 bases short, with 7 bases between. CDR1 MGHDK and CDR2 SYGVNS come from the germline V gene. The CDR3 is 12 amino acids. CDR3 residues: CASSWGNQPQHF. CDR3 bases: TGTGCCAGCAGCTGGGGAAATCAGCCCCAGCATTTT.

There are a few counts of this clonotype. This chain connects TRBV6-2 or TRBV6-3 to TRBJ2-3; D possibly corresponds to TRBD2 (5 bases). The CDR3 has 12 residues. Between the trimmed V and J ends, which lost 6 bases and 11 bases, there was a span of 15 bases. CDR1 is MNHEY and CDR2 is SVGEGT in the germline V gene. CDR3 protein: CASSQDSVLQYF. The DNA for the CDR3 is TGTGCCAGCAGCCAGGACTCGGTTCTGCAGTATTTT.